Sequencing of this T cell receptor beta chain was carried out in a study of shared clonotypes between healthy human individuals. The assay was immunoSEQ multiplex PCR, and TCRdb's table has in-frame clones only and misses some. The sample has 2 million to 3 million clones, over 85% seen once; the top ten hold approximately 0.35%. This clone was seen a handful of times. Trimming cost V 4 bases and J 1 base, with 14 bases left between them. The CDR3 has 15 residues. The germline V gene has CDR1 SGHRS and CDR2 YFSETQ. The sequencing input was naive CD4+ T cells from PBMCs. The sample's subset: CD45RA+ positively selected. This chain joins TRBV5-1 and TRBJ1-1, with D perhaps TRBD1 (5 bases). The TCR sequence derives from a man younger than 30 in good health. Some clones in this sample may be carry-over from other donors' samples. The chain's CDR3 is CASSRREAGNTEAFF. CDR3 DNA: TGCGCCAGCAGCCGCAGGGAGGCAGGGAACACTGAAGCTTTCTTT.